This record concerns one T cell receptor beta chain sequence. Its target is unknown. These data come from a study of cytomegalovirus exposure and HLA in healthy donors. Whole-study findings and limits: It was reportedly the case that the classifier diagnosed cytomegalovirus status with high specificity and sensitivity.

Primers: 60 Vbeta forward and 13 Jbeta reverse. Repertoires were generated with immunoSEQ multiplex PCR, while TCRdb's copy carries only in-frame clones and drops some. The data show under 250,000 clones, 78% seen once. Germline V CDR1 and CDR2: SEHNR, FQNEAQ (reference sequence). The CDR3 totals 15 residues. V was cut by 5 bases and J by 10 bases, with 18 bases left in between. This receptor was taken from a boy aged 10-17 years in good health and CMV-seronegative. V and J are TRBV7-9 and TRBJ1-6; D gene ambiguous. Sequences were obtained from PBMCs. The CDR3 here is CASSPERIGGSPLHF. CDR3 DNA sequence: TGTGCCAGCAGCCCCGAACGGATCGGCGGGTCACCCCTCCACTTT.